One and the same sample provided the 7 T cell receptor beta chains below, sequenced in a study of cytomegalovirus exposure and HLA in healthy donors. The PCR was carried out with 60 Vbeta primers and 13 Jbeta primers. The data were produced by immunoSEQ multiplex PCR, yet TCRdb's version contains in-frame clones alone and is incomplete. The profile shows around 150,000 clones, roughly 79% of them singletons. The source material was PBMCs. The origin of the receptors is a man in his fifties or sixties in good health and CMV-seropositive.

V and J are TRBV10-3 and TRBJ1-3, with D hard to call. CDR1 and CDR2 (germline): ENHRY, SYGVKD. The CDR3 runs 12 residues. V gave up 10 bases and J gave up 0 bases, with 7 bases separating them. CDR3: CATTGSGNTIYF. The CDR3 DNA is TGTGCCACCACGGGCTCTGGAAACACCATATATTTT.

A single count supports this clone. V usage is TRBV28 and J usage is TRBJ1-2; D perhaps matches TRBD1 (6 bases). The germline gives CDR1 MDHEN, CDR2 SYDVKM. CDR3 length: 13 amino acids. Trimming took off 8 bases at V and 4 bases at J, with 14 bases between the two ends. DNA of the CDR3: TGTGCCAGCGTATCAGGACAGAGCTATGGCTACACCTTC. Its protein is CASVSGQSYGYTF.

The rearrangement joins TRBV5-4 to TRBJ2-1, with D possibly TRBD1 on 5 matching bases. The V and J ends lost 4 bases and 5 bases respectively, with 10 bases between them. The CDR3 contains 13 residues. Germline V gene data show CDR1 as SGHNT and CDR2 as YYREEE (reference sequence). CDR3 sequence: CASSHGQNNEQFF. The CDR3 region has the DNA TGTGCCAGCAGCCACGGACAAAACAATGAGCAGTTCTTC.

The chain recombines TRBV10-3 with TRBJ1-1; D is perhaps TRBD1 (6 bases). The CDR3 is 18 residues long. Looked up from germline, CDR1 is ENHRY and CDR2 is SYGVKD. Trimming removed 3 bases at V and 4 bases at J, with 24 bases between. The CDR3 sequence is CAISDPFALHGGLTEAFF. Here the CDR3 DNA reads TGTGCCATCAGTGATCCATTTGCGCTACATGGGGGCCTCACTGAAGCTTTCTTT.

CDR3 bases: TGTGCCAGCAGCTCCCCCGGGAATTCACCCCTCCACTTT. Translation gives CASSSPGNSPLHF. This chain links TRBV5-5 with TRBJ1-6; the D is unclear. The V gene's germline CDR1 is SGHKS and CDR2 YYEKEE (reference sequence). Trimming stripped 3 bases from V and 7 bases from J, with 8 bases between. The CDR3 covers 13 residues.

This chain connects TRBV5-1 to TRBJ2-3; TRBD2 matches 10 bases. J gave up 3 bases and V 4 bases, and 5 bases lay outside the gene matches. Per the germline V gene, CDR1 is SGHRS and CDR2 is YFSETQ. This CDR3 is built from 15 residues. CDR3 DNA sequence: TGCGCCAGCAGCGATAGCGGGGGGACAACAGATACGCAGTATTTT. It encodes CASSDSGGTTDTQYF.

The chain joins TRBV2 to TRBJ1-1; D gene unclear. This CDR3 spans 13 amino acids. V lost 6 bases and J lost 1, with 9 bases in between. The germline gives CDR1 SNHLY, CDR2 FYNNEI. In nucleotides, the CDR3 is TGTGCCAGCAGCTTAAACAGGAACACTGAAGCTTTCTTT. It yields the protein CASSLNRNTEAFF.